This T cell receptor beta chain was identified in a study of technical replicates of blood from several donors. Only in-frame clones appear in the TCRdb table, and some are missing; sequencing was by immunoSEQ multiplex PCR. Among tens of thousands of clones listed, more than 85% were seen once. The junction had 6 bases not matched to a gene; V was cut back by 7 bases and J by 4 bases. The CDR3 length is 14 residues. The V gene's germline CDR1 is SGHRS and CDR2 YFSETQ. Sequencing input: PBMCs. J is TRBJ2-2 and V is TRBV5-1; 8 positions agree with TRBD2. The sequence was collected from a human donor in good health. Some clones in this sample may be carry-over from other donors' samples. CDR3: CASVAGGPTGELFF. The CDR3 DNA sequence: TGCGCCAGCGTGGCGGGGGGCCCCACCGGGGAGCTGTTTTTT.